Below, 6 T cell receptor beta chains from the same sample are listed, as sequenced in a study of vaccination and CD4 T cells after COVID-19. Treatment denoted: approximately nine-day PBMC culture with coronavirus spike peptide pools or control peptides (ViraFEST assay). For these receptors, no antigen is known. Cultured CD4+ T cells had their DNA profiled by the Oncomine TCR Beta short-read assay. TCRdb reprocessed the PCR reads with MiXCR, giving one entry per CDR3 protein. This table has fewer than 25,000 distinct CDR3 sequences, roughly 52% appearing once. The sequenced sample was CD4+ T cells from blood, cultured in vitro. The source is a human donor who had recovered from COVID-19.

The CDR3 sequence is CASRGWASGLDEQYF. The CDR3 nucleotides read TGTGCCAGCAGAGGATGGGCTAGCGGATTAGACGAGCAGTACTTC. The chain is built from TRBV27 and TRBJ2-7, with 7 bases identical to TRBD2. The CDR3 has 15 amino acids. From germline, CDR1 is MNHEY and CDR2 SMNVEV (reference sequence). Unmatched junction bases numbered 13, after V lost 6 bases and J lost 5 bases.

This clonotype was seen only a few times. V usage is TRBV6-5 and J usage is TRBJ1-2, with D possibly being TRBD1 (6 bases). Trimming removed 0 bases from V and 3 bases from J, with 11 bases in between. CDR1 and CDR2 (germline): MNHEY, SVGAGI. This CDR3 comprises 15 residues. CDR3 region: CASSYSGGWHYGYTF. The CDR3 coding sequence is TGTGCCAGCAGTTACTCGGGGGGCTGGCACTATGGCTACACCTTC.

This clonotype was observed a handful of times. The V and J genes are TRBV27 and TRBJ1-1; 10 bases agree with TRBD1. This CDR3 region has 15 residues. The ends lost 6 bases at V and 2 bases at J; junction bases unmatched: 6. Germline assignment: CDR1 MNHEY and CDR2 SMNVEV (reference sequence). CDR3 in amino acids: CASSRTGGSNTEAFF. The CDR3 DNA follows: TGTGCCAGCAGCCGGACAGGGGGGTCCAACACTGAAGCTTTCTTT.

The chain is built from TRBV7-2 and TRBJ2-7; TRBD2 is a possible D gene (6 bases). Germline assignment: CDR1 SGHTA and CDR2 FQGNSA. The CDR3 runs to 18 residues. V was cut by 1 base and J by 3 bases, with 22 bases left in between. DNA for the CDR3: TGTGCCAGCAGCTTAGACCCCCTCACGGCGGGAACGTTCTACGAGCAGTACTTC. The encoded protein is CASSLDPLTAGTFYEQYF.

The chain couples TRBV7-6 to TRBJ2-1; 7 bases are shared with TRBD2. The V gene end was trimmed by 2 bases and the J gene end by 3 bases; junction bases not matched to a gene: 10. Per germline, CDR1 SGHVS and CDR2 FNYEAQ. The CDR3 extends over 17 amino acids. Here the CDR3 reads CASSLTPPREGYNEQFF. The CDR3 nucleotides read TGTGCCAGCAGCTTAACCCCTCCGAGGGAGGGCTACAATGAGCAGTTCTTC.

This clonotype has a single count. The genes are TRBV20-1 and TRBJ1-1; D not resolved. The CDR3 totals 13 residues. Germline assignment: CDR1 DFQATT and CDR2 SNEGSKA (reference sequence). V lost 1 base and J 6 bases, leaving 12 bases between the germline ends. CDR3 sequence reads: CSARGYPDAEAFF. CDR3 coding DNA: TGCAGTGCTAGAGGGTACCCGGACGCTGAAGCTTTCTTT.